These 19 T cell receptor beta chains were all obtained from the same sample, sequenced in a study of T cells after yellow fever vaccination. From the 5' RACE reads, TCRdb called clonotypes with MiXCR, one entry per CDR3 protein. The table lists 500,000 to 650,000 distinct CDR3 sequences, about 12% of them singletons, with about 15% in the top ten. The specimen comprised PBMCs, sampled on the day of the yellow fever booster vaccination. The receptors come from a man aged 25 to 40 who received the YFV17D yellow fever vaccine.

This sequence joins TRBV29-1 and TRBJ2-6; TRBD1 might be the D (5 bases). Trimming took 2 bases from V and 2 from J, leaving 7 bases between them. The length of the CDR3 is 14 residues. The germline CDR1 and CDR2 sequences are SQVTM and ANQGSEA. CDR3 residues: CSVELGPGANVLTF. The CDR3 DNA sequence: TGCAGCGTTGAATTGGGGCCTGGGGCCAACGTCCTGACTTTC.

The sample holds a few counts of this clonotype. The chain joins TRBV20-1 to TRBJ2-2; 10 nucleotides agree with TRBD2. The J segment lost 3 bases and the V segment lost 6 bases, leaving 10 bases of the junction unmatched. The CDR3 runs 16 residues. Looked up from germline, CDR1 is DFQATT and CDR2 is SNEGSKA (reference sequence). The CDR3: CSATDTSGTYTGELFF. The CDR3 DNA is TGCAGTGCGACCGATACTAGCGGGACATACACCGGGGAGCTGTTTTTT.

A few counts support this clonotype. The CDR3: CSGAGPSSYNSPLHF. The CDR3 region has the DNA TGCAGCGGGGCCGGACCTAGCTCCTATAATTCACCCCTCCACTTT. This chain links TRBV29-1 with TRBJ1-6; D unresolved. V dropped 7 bases and J dropped 0 bases, with 13 bases sitting between them. There are 15 residues in the CDR3. The germline V gene encodes CDR1 SQVTM and CDR2 ANQGSEA.

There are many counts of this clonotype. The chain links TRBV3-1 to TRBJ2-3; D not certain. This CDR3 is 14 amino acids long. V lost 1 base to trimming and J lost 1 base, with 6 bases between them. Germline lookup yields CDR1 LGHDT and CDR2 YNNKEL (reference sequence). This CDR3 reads CASSQGARTDTQYF. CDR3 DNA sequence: TGTGCCAGCAGCCAAGGCGCCCGCACAGATACGCAGTATTTT.

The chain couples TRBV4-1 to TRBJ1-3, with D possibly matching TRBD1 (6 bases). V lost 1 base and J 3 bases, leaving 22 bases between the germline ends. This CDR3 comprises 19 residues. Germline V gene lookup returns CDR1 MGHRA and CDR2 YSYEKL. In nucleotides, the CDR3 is TGCGCCAGCAGCCAAGCCCCGGTCGGGGGCCTTCGCTATGGAAACACCATATATTTT. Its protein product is CASSQAPVGGLRYGNTIYF.

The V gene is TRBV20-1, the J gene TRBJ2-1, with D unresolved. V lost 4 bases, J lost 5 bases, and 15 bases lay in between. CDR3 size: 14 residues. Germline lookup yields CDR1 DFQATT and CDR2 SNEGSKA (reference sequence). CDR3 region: CSAMDPLRNNEQFF. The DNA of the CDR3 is TGCAGTGCTATGGATCCACTACGAAACAATGAGCAGTTCTTC.

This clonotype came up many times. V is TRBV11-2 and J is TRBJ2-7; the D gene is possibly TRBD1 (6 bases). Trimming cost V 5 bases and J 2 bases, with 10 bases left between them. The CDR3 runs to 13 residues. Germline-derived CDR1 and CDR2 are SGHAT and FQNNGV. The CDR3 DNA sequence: TGTGCCAGCAGCCCAGGGGTAGCCTACGAGCAGTACTTC. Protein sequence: CASSPGVAYEQYF.

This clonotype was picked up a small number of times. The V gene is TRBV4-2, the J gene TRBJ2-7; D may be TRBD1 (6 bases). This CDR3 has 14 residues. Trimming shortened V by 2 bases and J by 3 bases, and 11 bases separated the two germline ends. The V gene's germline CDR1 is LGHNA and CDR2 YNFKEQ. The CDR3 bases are TGTGCCAGCAGCCAAAGAGACAGGTACTACGAGCAGTACTTC. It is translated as CASSQRDRYYEQYF.

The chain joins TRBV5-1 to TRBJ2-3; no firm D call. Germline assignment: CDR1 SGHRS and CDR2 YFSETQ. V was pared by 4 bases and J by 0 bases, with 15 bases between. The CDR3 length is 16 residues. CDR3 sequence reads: CASSTGSASSTDTQYF. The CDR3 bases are TGCGCCAGCAGCACCGGTAGTGCTTCTAGCACAGATACGCAGTATTTT.

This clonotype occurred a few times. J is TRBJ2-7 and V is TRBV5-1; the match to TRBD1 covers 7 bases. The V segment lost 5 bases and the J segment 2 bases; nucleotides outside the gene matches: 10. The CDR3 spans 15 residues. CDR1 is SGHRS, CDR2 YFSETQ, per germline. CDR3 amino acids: CASRRTGTAPYEQYF. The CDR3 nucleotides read TGCGCCAGCAGACGGACCGGGACAGCGCCCTACGAGCAGTACTTC.

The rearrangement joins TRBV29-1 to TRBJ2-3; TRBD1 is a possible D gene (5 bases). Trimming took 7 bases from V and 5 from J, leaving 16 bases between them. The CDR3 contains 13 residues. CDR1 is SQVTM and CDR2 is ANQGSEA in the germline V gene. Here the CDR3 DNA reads TGCAGCGCTGGGGCAGGATCAGGAGATACGCAGTATTTT. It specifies CSAGAGSGDTQYF.

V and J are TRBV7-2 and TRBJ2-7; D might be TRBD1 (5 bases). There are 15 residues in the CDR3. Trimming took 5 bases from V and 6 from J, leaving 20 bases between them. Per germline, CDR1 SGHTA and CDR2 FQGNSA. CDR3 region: CASSPFFGARGEQYF. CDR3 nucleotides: TGTGCCAGCAGCCCCTTCTTTGGGGCGCGAGGCGAGCAGTACTTC.

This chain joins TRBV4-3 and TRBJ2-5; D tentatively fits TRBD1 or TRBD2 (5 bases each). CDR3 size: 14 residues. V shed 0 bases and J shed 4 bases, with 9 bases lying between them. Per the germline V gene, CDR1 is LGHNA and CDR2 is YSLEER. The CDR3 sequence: CASSQDWDGETQYF. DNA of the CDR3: TGCGCCAGCAGCCAAGATTGGGACGGAGAGACCCAGTACTTC.

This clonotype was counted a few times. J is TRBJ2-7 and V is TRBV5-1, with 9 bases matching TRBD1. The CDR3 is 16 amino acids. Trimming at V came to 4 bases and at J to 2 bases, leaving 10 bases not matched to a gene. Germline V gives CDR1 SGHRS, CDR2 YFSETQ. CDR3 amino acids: CASSLSVGTGTYEQYF. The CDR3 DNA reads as TGCGCCAGCAGCCTGAGCGTCGGGACAGGGACCTACGAGCAGTACTTC.

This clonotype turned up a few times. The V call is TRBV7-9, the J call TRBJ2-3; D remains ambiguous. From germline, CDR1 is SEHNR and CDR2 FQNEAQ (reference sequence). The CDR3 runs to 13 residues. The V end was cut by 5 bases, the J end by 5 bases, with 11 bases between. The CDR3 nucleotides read TGTGCCAGCAGCGATAGACGTGGAGATACGCAGTATTTT. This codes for CASSDRRGDTQYF.

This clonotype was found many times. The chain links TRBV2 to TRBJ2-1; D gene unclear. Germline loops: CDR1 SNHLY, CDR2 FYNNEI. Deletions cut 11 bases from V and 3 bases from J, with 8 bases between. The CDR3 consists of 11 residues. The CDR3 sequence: CAGSSYNEQFF. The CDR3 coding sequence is TGTGCCGGTTCTAGCTACAATGAGCAGTTCTTC.

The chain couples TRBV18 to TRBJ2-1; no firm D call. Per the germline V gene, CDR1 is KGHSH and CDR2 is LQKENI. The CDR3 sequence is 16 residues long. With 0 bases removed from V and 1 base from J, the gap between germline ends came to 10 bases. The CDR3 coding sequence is TGTGCCAGCTCACCACCCACAGTTAGGTCCTACAATGAGCAGTTCTTC. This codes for CASSPPTVRSYNEQFF.

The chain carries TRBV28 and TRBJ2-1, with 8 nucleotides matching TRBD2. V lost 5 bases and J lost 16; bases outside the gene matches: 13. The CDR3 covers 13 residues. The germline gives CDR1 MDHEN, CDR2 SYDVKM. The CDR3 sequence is CASSQLPGLGCFF. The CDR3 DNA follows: TGTGCCAGCAGTCAACTCCCGGGACTAGGTTGTTTCTTC.

CDR3 DNA: TGTGCCAGCAGTTACTTCGGGAGGGGCACAGATACGCAGTATTTT. The encoded protein is CASSYFGRGTDTQYF. The chain is built from TRBV6-2 or TRBV6-3 and TRBJ2-3; 8 nucleotides match TRBD2. There are 15 residues in the CDR3. Germline V lookup: CDR1 MNHEY, CDR2 SVGEGT. The V and J ends lost 1 base and 1 base, in that order; junction bases with no gene match: 1.